These 17 T cell receptor beta chains came from one sample sequenced in a study of blood T cell repertoires in COVID-19. Assay used: immunoSEQ multiplex PCR; TCRdb lists only in-frame clones, some missing. This table holds some 520,000 clones, roughly 89% found once. Material: peripheral blood. These TCRs come from a man aged 18 to 30 with COVID-19, enrolled during active disease.

A word on this clone: This CDR3 is also generated by other DNA sequences in the sample. V gene TRBV20-1 combines with J gene TRBJ2-7; 7 positions agree with TRBD1. The CDR3 is 11 amino acids. V gave up 5 bases and J gave up 4 bases; unmatched junction bases: 2. From germline, CDR1 is DFQATT and CDR2 SNEGSKA (reference sequence). The CDR3 reads CSASQGYEQYF. CDR3 sequence (DNA): TGCAGTGCTTCACAGGGGTACGAGCAGTACTTC.

The V call is TRBV14, the J call TRBJ2-7; no firm D call. The germline CDR1 and CDR2 sequences are SGHDN and FVKESK. CDR3 length equals 13 residues. Trimming left V 0 bases short and J 3 bases short, with 6 bases between. The CDR3 sequence is CASSQDKFYEQYF. CDR3 DNA: TGTGCCAGCAGCCAAGATAAATTCTACGAGCAGTACTTC.

V usage is TRBV18 and J usage is TRBJ2-1; D is unresolved. Germline V CDR1 and CDR2: KGHSH, LQKENI. This CDR3 is built from 13 residues. V was trimmed by 1 base and J by 8 bases, leaving 9 bases between them. CDR3 loop: CASSPLEFHEQFF. The CDR3 DNA sequence: TGTGCCAGCTCACCACTGGAGTTCCATGAGCAGTTCTTC.

V usage is TRBV19 and J usage is TRBJ1-1; 9 bases are shared with TRBD1. The CDR3 length is 15 residues. Unmatched junction bases numbered 3, after V lost 3 bases and J lost 1 base. CDR1 is LNHDA and CDR2 is SQIVND in the germline V gene (reference sequence). The CDR3 sequence: CASSISDRGNTEAFF. Written as DNA, the CDR3 is TGTGCCAGTAGTATTTCGGACAGGGGGAACACTGAAGCTTTCTTT. Together with reference TRBV19 and TRBJ1-1, the CDR3 gives the full variable domain: DGGITQSPKYLFRKEGQNVTLSCEQNLNHDAMYWYRQDPGQGLRLIYYSQIVNDFQKGDIAEGYSVSREKKESFPLTVTSAQKNPTAFYLCASSISDRGNTEAFFGQGTRLTVV.

The gene calls are TRBV6-1 and TRBJ2-2, with 16 bases lining up with TRBD2. The CDR3 contains 18 residues. With 0 bases clipped from V and 11 bases from J, the junction kept 9 bases outside the gene matches. CDR1 is MNHNS, CDR2 SASEGT, per germline. The CDR3 reads CASSEAGGTSGRAIELFF. The CDR3 DNA is TGTGCCAGCAGTGAAGCGGGGGGGACTAGCGGGAGGGCCATAGAGCTGTTTTTT.

The chain carries TRBV13 and TRBJ2-1; 11 bases are shared with TRBD2. CDR3 length: 15 residues. V trimming: 4 bases; J trimming: 4 bases; junction bases outside the gene matches: 3. The germline gives CDR1 PRHDT, CDR2 FYEKMQ (reference sequence). Written as DNA, the CDR3 is TGTGCCAGCAGCTCCGGGACTAGCGGATACAATGAGCAGTTCTTC. This translates into CASSSGTSGYNEQFF.

This chain links TRBV14 with TRBJ1-1; tentatively, D is TRBD1 (6 bases). The CDR3 runs 13 residues. Germline assignment: CDR1 SGHDN and CDR2 FVKESK. Trimming cost V 4 bases and J 2 bases, with 8 bases left between them. For the CDR3, the DNA is TGTGCCAGCAGCCGGGGACATAACACTGAAGCTTTCTTT. Its protein is CASSRGHNTEAFF. Full variable domain (rest looked up from reference TRBV14 and TRBJ1-1): EAGVTQFPSHSVIEKGQTVTLRCDPISGHDNLYWYRRVMGKEIKFLLHFVKESKQDESGMPNNRFLAERTGGTYSTLKVQPAELEDSGVYFCASSRGHNTEAFFGQGTRLTVV.

The chain employs TRBV6-5 and TRBJ1-6, with 7 bases identical to TRBD1. The CDR3 loop spans 13 amino acids. Germline lookup yields CDR1 MNHEY and CDR2 SVGAGI. V shed 2 bases, J shed 9 bases, and the junction held 1 base outside the gene matches. Here the CDR3 reads CASSYDRVSPLHF. The DNA for the CDR3 is TGTGCCAGCAGTTACGACAGGGTTTCACCCCTCCACTTT.

The V gene is TRBV18, the J gene TRBJ2-1; 8 bases are a match to TRBD1. The CDR3 is 19 amino acids. V lost 0 bases to trimming and J lost 3 bases; unmatched junction nucleotides: 13. CDR1 KGHSH and CDR2 LQKENI come from the germline V gene. The CDR3: CASSPPGAGGPGSYNEQFF. CDR3 DNA: TGTGCCAGCTCACCACCGGGGGCAGGGGGCCCGGGGAGCTACAATGAGCAGTTCTTC.

CDR3 nucleotides: TGTGCCAGCACCCGGTCCCTATACAATGAGCAGTTCTTC. Encoded protein: CASTRSLYNEQFF. The V gene is TRBV6-5, the J gene TRBJ2-1; D unclear. The germline CDR1 and CDR2 sequences are MNHEY and SVGAGI. The CDR3 runs 13 residues. V lost 7 bases to trimming and J lost 4 bases, with 11 bases between them.

V usage is TRBV2 and J usage is TRBJ2-1; possibly TRBD2 for D (5 bases). V shed 3 bases and J shed 7 bases, with 13 bases lying between them. The length of the CDR3 is 14 residues. Germline loops: CDR1 SNHLY, CDR2 FYNNEI. The CDR3 protein is CASSDSGTINEQFF. CDR3 in DNA: TGTGCCAGCAGTGACAGCGGAACCATAAATGAGCAGTTCTTC.

The chain recombines TRBV4-1 with TRBJ1-3; D call uncertain. The CDR3 runs 12 residues. V was shortened by 4 bases and J by 4 bases, with 5 bases between the two germline ends. The germline CDR1 and CDR2 sequences are MGHRA and YSYEKL. The CDR3 sequence: CASSLRGNTIYF. The CDR3 DNA reads TGCGCCAGCAGCCTGAGGGGAAACACCATATATTTT.

The chain employs TRBV7-6 and TRBJ2-5; 9 positions agree with TRBD1. CDR1 and CDR2 (germline): SGHVS, FNYEAQ. The trim removed 4 bases at V and 5 bases at J, leaving 8 bases unmatched. This CDR3 has 15 residues. In nucleotides, the CDR3 is TGTGCCAGCAGCTCCGGGGGGACAGGGAGGGAGACCCAGTACTTC. Translated, it gives CASSSGGTGRETQYF.

CDR3 in amino acids: CATSSGRAGPPYEQYF. In DNA, the CDR3 is TGTGCCACCAGCAGTGGGCGGGCGGGGCCCCCCTACGAGCAGTACTTC. The chain uses TRBV15 and TRBJ2-7; D is perhaps TRBD2 (6 bases). Trimming took 3 bases from V and 2 from J, leaving 17 bases between them. This CDR3 is 16 amino acids long. Per germline, CDR1 LNHNV and CDR2 YYDKDF (reference sequence).

The rearrangement joins TRBV19 to TRBJ2-5; no clear D. The CDR3 extends over 13 amino acids. Germline V gene lookup returns CDR1 LNHDA and CDR2 SQIVND (reference sequence). The V end was cut by 1 base, the J end by 1 base, with 4 bases between. CDR3 in amino acids: CASSIGIQETQYF. For the CDR3, the DNA is TGTGCCAGTAGTATAGGTATCCAAGAGACCCAGTACTTC.

The chain is built from TRBV7-8 and TRBJ1-5; 8 nucleotides agree with TRBD1. V shed 10 bases, J shed 3 bases, and the junction held 5 bases outside the gene matches. The germline gives CDR1 SGHVS, CDR2 FQNEAQ. The CDR3 loop spans 13 amino acids. CDR3 sequence reads: CATRDRINQPQHF. The CDR3 bases are TGTGCCACCCGGGACAGGATCAATCAGCCCCAGCATTTT.

V gene TRBV7-9 combines with J gene TRBJ1-3, with D perhaps matching TRBD1 (5 bases). The CDR3 is 14 residues long. Germline V gene lookup returns CDR1 SEHNR and CDR2 FQNEAQ (reference sequence). V lost 5 bases and J 3 bases, leaving 11 bases between the germline ends. CDR3 region: CASSVGQGGNTIYF. CDR3 bases: TGTGCCAGCAGCGTCGGACAAGGTGGAAACACCATATATTTT.